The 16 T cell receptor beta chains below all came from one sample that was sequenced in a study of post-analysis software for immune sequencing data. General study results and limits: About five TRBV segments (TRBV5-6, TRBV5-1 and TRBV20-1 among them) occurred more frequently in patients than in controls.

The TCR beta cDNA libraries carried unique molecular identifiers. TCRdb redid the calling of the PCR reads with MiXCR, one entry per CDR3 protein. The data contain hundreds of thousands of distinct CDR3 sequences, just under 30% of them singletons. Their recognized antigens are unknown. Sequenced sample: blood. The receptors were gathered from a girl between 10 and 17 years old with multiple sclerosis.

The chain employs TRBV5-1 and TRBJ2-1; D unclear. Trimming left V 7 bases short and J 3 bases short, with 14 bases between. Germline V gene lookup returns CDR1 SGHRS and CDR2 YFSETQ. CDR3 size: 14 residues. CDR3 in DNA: TGCGCCAGCGCCCTCCAGCAGAACTACAATGAGCAGTTCTTC. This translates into CASALQQNYNEQFF.

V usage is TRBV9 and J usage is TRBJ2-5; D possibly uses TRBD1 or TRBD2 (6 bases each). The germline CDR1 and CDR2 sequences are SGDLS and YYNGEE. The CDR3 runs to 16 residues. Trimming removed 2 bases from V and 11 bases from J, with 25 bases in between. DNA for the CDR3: TGTGCCAGCAGCGTCTCCATTAGCGGAGCCGAGGGGGAGCAGTACTTC. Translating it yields CASSVSISGAEGEQYF.

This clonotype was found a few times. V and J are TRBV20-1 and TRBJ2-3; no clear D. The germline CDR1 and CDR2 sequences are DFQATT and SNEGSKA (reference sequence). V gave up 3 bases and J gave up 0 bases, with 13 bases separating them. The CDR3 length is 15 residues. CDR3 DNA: TGCAGTGCTAGTCTCTCGCGGCGAAGCACAGATACGCAGTATTTT. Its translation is CSASLSRRSTDTQYF.

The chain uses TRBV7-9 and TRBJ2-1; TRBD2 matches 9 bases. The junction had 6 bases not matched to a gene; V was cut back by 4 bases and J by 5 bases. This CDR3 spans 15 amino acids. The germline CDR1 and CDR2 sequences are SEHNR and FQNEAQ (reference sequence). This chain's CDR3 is CASSSDLAGNNEQFF. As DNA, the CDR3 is TGTGCCAGCAGCTCCGATCTAGCGGGAAACAATGAGCAGTTCTTC.

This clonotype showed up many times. The CDR3 region is CASTRGGLSTDTQYF. The CDR3 DNA reads as TGTGCCAGCACCAGGGGGGGGCTAAGCACAGATACGCAGTATTTT. This chain connects TRBV6-5 to TRBJ2-3; tentatively, D is TRBD1 or TRBD2 (7 bases each). Germline V CDR1 and CDR2: MNHEY, SVGAGI. The CDR3 has 15 amino acids. V lost 7 bases to trimming and J lost 0 bases, with 14 bases between them.

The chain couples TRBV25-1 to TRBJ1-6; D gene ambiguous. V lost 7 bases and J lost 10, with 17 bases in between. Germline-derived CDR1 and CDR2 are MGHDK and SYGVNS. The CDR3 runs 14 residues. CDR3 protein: CASTKSAGVSPLHF. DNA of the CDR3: TGTGCCAGCACCAAATCGGCCGGGGTATCACCCCTCCACTTT.

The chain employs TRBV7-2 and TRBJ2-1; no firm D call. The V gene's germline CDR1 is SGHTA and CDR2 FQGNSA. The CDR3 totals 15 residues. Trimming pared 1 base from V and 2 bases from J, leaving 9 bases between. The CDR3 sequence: CASSLDPRTYNEQFF. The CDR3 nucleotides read TGTGCCAGCAGCTTAGACCCACGGACCTACAATGAGCAGTTCTTC.

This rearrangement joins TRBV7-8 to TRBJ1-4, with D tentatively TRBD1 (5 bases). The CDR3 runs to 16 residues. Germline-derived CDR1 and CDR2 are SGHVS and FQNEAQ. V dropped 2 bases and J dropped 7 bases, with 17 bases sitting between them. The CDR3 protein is CASSLTRTGVGEKLFF. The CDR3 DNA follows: TGTGCCAGCAGCTTAACACGGACGGGGGTTGGTGAAAAACTGTTTTTT. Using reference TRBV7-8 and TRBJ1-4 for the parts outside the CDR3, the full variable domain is GAGVSQSPRYKVAKRGQDVALRCDPISGHVSLFWYQQALGQGPEFLTYFQNEAQLDKSGLPSDRFFAERPEGSVSTLKIQRTQQEDSAVYLCASSLTRTGVGEKLFFGSGTQLSVL.

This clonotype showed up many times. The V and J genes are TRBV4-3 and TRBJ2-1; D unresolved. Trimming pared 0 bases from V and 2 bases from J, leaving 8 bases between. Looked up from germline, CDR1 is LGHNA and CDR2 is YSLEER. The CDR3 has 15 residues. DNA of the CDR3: TGCGCCAGCAGCCAAGACAGGTTAACCTACAATGAGCAGTTCTTC. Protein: CASSQDRLTYNEQFF.

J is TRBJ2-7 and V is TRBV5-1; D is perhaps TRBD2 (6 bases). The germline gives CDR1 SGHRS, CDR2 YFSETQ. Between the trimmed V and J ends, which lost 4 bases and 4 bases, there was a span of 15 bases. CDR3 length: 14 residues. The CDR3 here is CASSPWSGGYEQYF. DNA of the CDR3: TGCGCCAGCAGCCCCTGGAGTGGAGGGTACGAGCAGTACTTC.

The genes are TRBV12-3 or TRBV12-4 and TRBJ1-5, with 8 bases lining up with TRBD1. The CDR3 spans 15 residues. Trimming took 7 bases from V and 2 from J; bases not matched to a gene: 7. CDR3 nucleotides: TGTGCCAGCACTTCATCAGGGGGCGGCAATCAGCCCCAGCATTTT. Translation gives CASTSSGGGNQPQHF.

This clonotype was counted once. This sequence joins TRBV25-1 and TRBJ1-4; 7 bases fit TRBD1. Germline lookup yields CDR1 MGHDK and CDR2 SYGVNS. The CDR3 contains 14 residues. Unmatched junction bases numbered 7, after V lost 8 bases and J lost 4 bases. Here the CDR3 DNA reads TGTGCCAGCCGAGAGACAGGGTTTAATGAAAAACTGTTTTTT. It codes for CASRETGFNEKLFF.

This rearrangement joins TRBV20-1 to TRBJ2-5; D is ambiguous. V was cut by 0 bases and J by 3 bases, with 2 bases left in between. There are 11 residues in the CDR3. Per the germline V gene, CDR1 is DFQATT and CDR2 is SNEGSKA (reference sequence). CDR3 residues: CSAREEETQYF. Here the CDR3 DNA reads TGCAGTGCTAGAGAAGAAGAGACCCAGTACTTC.

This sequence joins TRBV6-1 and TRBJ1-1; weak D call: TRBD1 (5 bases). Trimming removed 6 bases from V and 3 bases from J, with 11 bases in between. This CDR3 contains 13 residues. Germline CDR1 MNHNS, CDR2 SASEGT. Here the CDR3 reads CASSGTRDTEAFF. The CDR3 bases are TGTGCCAGCAGCGGGACGAGGGACACTGAAGCTTTCTTT.

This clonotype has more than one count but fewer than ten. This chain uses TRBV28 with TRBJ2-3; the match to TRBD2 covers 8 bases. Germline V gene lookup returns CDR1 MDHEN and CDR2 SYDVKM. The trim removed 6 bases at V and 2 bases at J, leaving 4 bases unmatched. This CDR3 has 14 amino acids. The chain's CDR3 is CASSPSGYTDTQYF. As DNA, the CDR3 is TGTGCCAGCAGCCCTAGCGGGTACACAGATACGCAGTATTTT.

The CDR3 region has the DNA TGCAGCGCCGAAGCGGGTCCTGGGACCGGGGAGCTGTTTTTT. This translates into CSAEAGPGTGELFF. The chain uses TRBV29-1 and TRBJ2-2; a possible D gene is TRBD2 (6 bases). Germline values: CDR1 SQVTM, CDR2 ANQGSEA. The CDR3 consists of 14 residues. The germline V and J ends were trimmed by 7 bases and 5 bases, with 17 bases remaining between them.